At least ten counts were recorded for the clone carrying this T cell receptor (beta chain). What it recognizes is unknown. This specimen comes from a study of T cells after yellow fever vaccination. Study outcomes and limitations: Most primary-vaccination clones reappeared after the booster (less than 98% CD4, 88% CD8). Weaker in magnitude, the secondary response showed a faster peak on day 5 versus 15. From the bulk population, abundant clonotypes could contaminate and appear within FACS-sorted repertoires.

Making TCR cDNA involved 5'RACE template switching, which added UMIs and a universal primer site. Each CDR3 protein gets one entry after TCRdb re-called the 5' RACE reads with MiXCR. The table includes tens of thousands of distinct CDR3 sequences, about 7.7% detected once. Material: CD8+ T cells sorted from PBMCs, obtained on the day of the yellow fever booster vaccination. The sequence was collected from a man under 40 who received the YFV17D yellow fever vaccine.

CDR3 in amino acids: CASSVLAGGTDTQYF. Here the CDR3 DNA reads TGCGCCAGCAGTGTACTAGCGGGAGGCACAGATACGCAGTATTTT. The chain combines TRBV10-2 with TRBJ2-3, with 11 bases lining up with TRBD2. The CDR3 extends over 15 amino acids. Per the germline V gene, CDR1 is WSHSY and CDR2 is SAAADI. J gave up 1 base and V 4 bases, and 1 base lay outside the gene matches.